The 19 T cell receptor beta chains presented below share a single source sample, sequenced in a study of blood T cell repertoires in COVID-19. Clones were read by immunoSEQ multiplex PCR, and TCRdb kept only the in-frame ones, dropping some. The sample includes some 76,000 clones, around nine tenths of them seen just once. Sample: peripheral blood. The origin of the receptors is a man aged 55 to 69 with acute or convalescent COVID-19.

J is TRBJ2-1 and V is TRBV12-5; D is perhaps TRBD2 (6 bases). The CDR3 is 13 amino acids. CDR1 and CDR2 from the germline V gene are LGHNT and FRNRAP. The V end was cut by 6 bases, the J end by 12 bases, with 18 bases between. The CDR3 region is CASGTGLQVGQFF. In DNA, the CDR3 is TGTGCTAGTGGAACGGGACTCCAAGTCGGGCAGTTCTTC.

This rearrangement joins TRBV12-3 or TRBV12-4 to TRBJ1-5, with D possibly TRBD1 on 5 matching bases. The CDR3 has 12 residues. V was pared by 6 bases and J by 3 bases, with 6 bases between. For the CDR3, the DNA is TGTGCCAGCAGCAGGGACAATCAGCCCCAGCATTTT. Protein product: CASSRDNQPQHF.

In the case of this clone: The germline gene is not matched at one end of the junction; a read error may be the cause. The chain uses TRBV14 and TRBJ2-7; D is possibly TRBD1 (5 bases). The length of the CDR3 is 14 residues. From germline, CDR1 is SGHDN and CDR2 FVKESK. The CDR3 region is CVSSPRQKPYEQYF. The DNA for the CDR3 is TGTGTCAGCAGCCCGCGACAGAAGCCCTACGAGCAGTACTTC.

CDR3 nucleotides: TGTGCCAGCAGCTTAAAGGGGCCGGGACACAGCTCCTATAATTCACCCCTCCACTTT. This encodes CASSLKGPGHSSYNSPLHF. The chain has TRBV11-2 and TRBJ1-6; tentatively, D is TRBD1 (6 bases). This CDR3 spans 19 amino acids. V lost 2 bases and J 0 bases, leaving 17 bases between the germline ends. The V gene's germline CDR1 is SGHAT and CDR2 FQNNGV.

This clone was recorded once. The rearrangement links TRBV11-2 to TRBJ2-2; D perhaps matches TRBD2 (6 bases). Per germline, CDR1 SGHAT and CDR2 FQNNGV. The ends were cut back, 2 bases at V and 1 base at J, with 8 bases in the middle. The CDR3 length is 15 residues. CDR3 nucleotide sequence: TGTGCCAGCAGCTTATCGGGACTGAACACCGGGGAGCTGTTTTTT. It is translated as CASSLSGLNTGELFF.

V gene TRBV7-9 combines with J gene TRBJ1-1; TRBD1 aligns across 11 bases. J was trimmed by 4 bases and V by 4 bases; bases with no gene match: 5. In germline, CDR1 is SEHNR, CDR2 FQNEAQ (reference sequence). The CDR3 totals 15 residues. CDR3 DNA sequence: TGTGCCAGCAGCTCGGGACAGGGGGGAGCCACTGAAGCTTTCTTT. Residues: CASSSGQGGATEAFF.

The chain combines TRBV29-1 with TRBJ1-2; tentative D call: TRBD1 (5 bases). Germline lookup yields CDR1 SQVTM and CDR2 ANQGSEA. This CDR3 comprises 14 residues. The ends were cut back, 0 bases at V and 5 bases at J, with 13 bases in the middle. The chain's CDR3 is CSVEDSSGQYGYTF. CDR3 bases: TGCAGCGTTGAAGACTCGTCAGGGCAGTATGGCTACACCTTC. Variable domain in full (rest from reference TRBV29-1 and TRBJ1-2): SAVISQKPSRDICQRGTSLTIQCQVDSQVTMMFWYRQQPGQSLTLIATANQGSEATYESGFVIDKFPISRPNLTFSTLTVSNMSPEDSSIYLCSVEDSSGQYGYTFGSGTRLTVV.

This clone appeared a few times. This sequence joins TRBV2 and TRBJ2-2; 7 bases map to TRBD2. There are 16 residues in the CDR3. The ends lost 6 bases at V and 0 bases at J; junction bases unmatched: 7. CDR1 is SNHLY, CDR2 FYNNEI, per germline. CDR3 bases: TGTGCCAGCAGAGCAGCGGGGACCTCGAACACCGGGGAGCTGTTTTTT. Translation gives CASRAAGTSNTGELFF.

The J gene is TRBJ2-7, the V gene TRBV27; 8 bases line up with TRBD1. V shed 4 bases, J shed 7 bases, and the junction held 6 bases outside the gene matches. The CDR3 runs 13 residues. The germline gives CDR1 MNHEY, CDR2 SMNVEV (reference sequence). This CDR3 reads CASSSRGRGEQYF. The DNA of the CDR3 is TGTGCCAGCAGTTCCAGGGGGCGCGGGGAGCAGTACTTC.

To note about this clone: This sample also contains other DNA sequences that code for the same CDR3. This chain joins TRBV19 and TRBJ1-2; D possibly corresponds to TRBD1 (5 bases). CDR1 is LNHDA, CDR2 SQIVND, per germline (reference sequence). The CDR3 totals 14 residues. Trimming pared 5 bases from V and 0 bases from J, leaving 10 bases between. The chain's CDR3 is CASSPRGTNYGYTF. CDR3 in DNA: TGTGCCAGTAGTCCAAGGGGAACTAACTATGGCTACACCTTC.

The chain links TRBV7-6 to TRBJ2-1; D may be TRBD1 (6 bases). Per germline, CDR1 SGHVS and CDR2 FNYEAQ. V gave up 5 bases and J gave up 6 bases, with 23 bases separating them. CDR3 size: 17 residues. The CDR3 loop is CASSPSSPGIGGNEQFF. In DNA, the CDR3 is TGTGCCAGCAGCCCCAGTTCACCCGGCATAGGGGGCAATGAGCAGTTCTTC.

The chain links TRBV7-3 to TRBJ1-3; D is unclear. Germline assignment: CDR1 SGHTA and CDR2 FQGTGA. Trimming pared 2 bases from V and 4 bases from J, leaving 9 bases between. This CDR3 has 14 amino acids. The CDR3 DNA sequence: TGTGCCAGCAGCTTATCCGGTCCAGGAAACACCATATATTTT. Amino acid sequence: CASSLSGPGNTIYF.

This rearrangement joins TRBV29-1 to TRBJ1-2; perhaps TRBD1 as D (6 bases). Trimming took off 3 bases at V and 4 bases at J, with 15 bases between the two ends. Germline V gene lookup returns CDR1 SQVTM and CDR2 ANQGSEA. The CDR3 covers 14 residues. CDR3 nucleotide sequence: TGCAGCGTTGACCAGACAGGAGAGATCTATGGCTACACCTTC. Its translation is CSVDQTGEIYGYTF.

The V call is TRBV19, the J call TRBJ1-4, with D possibly being TRBD1 (6 bases). Germline CDR1 is LNHDA and CDR2 is SQIVND (reference sequence). CDR3 length: 15 amino acids. The V and J ends lost 3 bases and 8 bases respectively, with 16 bases between them. CDR3 sequence (DNA): TGTGCCAGTAGTATTCCCCTGGGGGCAGGGGAAAAACTGTTTTTT. As protein: CASSIPLGAGEKLFF.

The gene calls are TRBV19 and TRBJ1-1, with D perhaps TRBD1 (6 bases). The germline CDR1 and CDR2 sequences are LNHDA and SQIVND (reference sequence). The V gene lost 5 bases and the J gene lost 6 bases, with 19 bases spanning the gap. The CDR3 totals 15 residues. Here the CDR3 reads CASSPQGFPPAEAFF. The CDR3 region has the DNA TGTGCCAGTAGTCCACAGGGATTCCCTCCCGCTGAAGCTTTCTTT.

The V and J genes are TRBV2 and TRBJ1-2; D is undetermined. Germline V gene sequence: CDR1 SNHLY, CDR2 FYNNEI. Deletions cut 7 bases from V and 4 bases from J, with 19 bases between. The CDR3 is made up of 15 amino acids. Here the CDR3 DNA reads TGTGCCAGCAAGAGGGTGGCCTGGCGCGGCTATGGCTACACCTTC. It is translated as CASKRVAWRGYGYTF.

The chain links TRBV19 to TRBJ2-5, with D maybe TRBD2 (7 bases). The CDR3 covers 13 residues. V was shortened by 5 bases and J by 4 bases, with 11 bases between the two germline ends. The germline CDR1 and CDR2 sequences are LNHDA and SQIVND (reference sequence). CDR3 bases: TGTGCCAGTAGTTGGGGAGGGGGAGAGACCCAGTACTTC. It specifies CASSWGGGETQYF.

CDR3 sequence (DNA): TGTGCCAGCAGGTTTTTCGGGGGTGAGCAGTTCTTC. Its protein is CASRFFGGEQFF. The chain has TRBV6-5 and TRBJ2-1; the D gene is possibly TRBD2 (6 bases). V was trimmed by 6 bases and J by 9 bases, leaving 12 bases between them. Germline values: CDR1 MNHEY, CDR2 SVGAGI. This CDR3 comprises 12 residues.

The rearrangement links TRBV11-3 to TRBJ1-2; D gene uncertain. This CDR3 region has 14 residues. V was pared by 1 base and J by 2 bases, with 8 bases between. CDR1 is SGHNT, CDR2 YENEEA, per germline. CDR3 region: CASSLVGSNYGYTF. The CDR3 nucleotides read TGTGCCAGCAGCTTAGTGGGCAGCAACTATGGCTACACCTTC.